The 21 T cell receptor beta chains in this list originate from one sample, sequenced in a study of CD8 T cells in Susac syndrome. RNA amounts of roughly 0.45 to 1 ug underwent reverse transcription with random hexamers. TCRdb fed the immunoSEQ multiplex PCR reads into MiXCR, producing one record per CDR3 protein. The sample records about 150,000 distinct CDR3 sequences, roughly 96% being singletons. The sequenced material came from CD4+ T cells from PBMCs. These receptor sequences come from a human donor with Susac syndrome.

This chain joins TRBV29-1 and TRBJ1-2; D might be TRBD1 (6 bases). Germline loops: CDR1 SQVTM, CDR2 ANQGSEA. Deletions cut 4 bases from V and 8 bases from J, with 14 bases between. CDR3 length: 12 residues. The CDR3 region has the DNA TGCAGCGTTGTGGGGGCACTTTCGGGCTACACCTTC. This translates into CSVVGALSGYTF.

The chain joins TRBV5-4 to TRBJ2-5; TRBD1 aligns across 7 bases. Germline trimming cut 2 bases from V and 4 bases from J; bases unmatched to any gene: 2. This CDR3 spans 13 amino acids. The germline CDR1 and CDR2 sequences are SGHNT and YYREEE (reference sequence). The CDR3 DNA reads as TGTGCCAGCAGCTTACCAGGGGGAGAGACCCAGTACTTC. Amino acids: CASSLPGGETQYF.

The V call is TRBV20-1, the J call TRBJ2-7, with D perhaps TRBD1 (5 bases). Germline CDR1 DFQATT, CDR2 SNEGSKA (reference sequence). Trimming took 3 bases from V and 4 from J, leaving 7 bases between them. The CDR3 length is 11 residues. CDR3 sequence reads: CSARAGYEQYF. CDR3 nucleotides: TGCAGTGCTAGGGCAGGGTACGAGCAGTACTTC.

The chain uses TRBV24-1 and TRBJ2-5; no definite D call. The germline CDR1 and CDR2 sequences are KGHDR and SFDVKD. Between the trimmed V and J ends, which lost 3 bases and 5 bases, there was a span of 3 bases. The CDR3 loop spans 11 amino acids. DNA of the CDR3: TGTGCCACCAGTGATCGGGAGACCCAGTACTTC. This gives the protein CATSDRETQYF.

This chain connects TRBV27 to TRBJ1-2, with 7 bases fitting TRBD1. With V trimmed by 6 bases and J by 6 bases, 7 bases remained unmatched. CDR1 is MNHEY, CDR2 SMNVEV, per germline (reference sequence). The CDR3 loop spans 13 amino acids. The CDR3 loop reads CASSPDRVNGYTF. In DNA form, the CDR3 reads TGTGCCAGCAGCCCTGACAGGGTCAATGGCTACACCTTC.

The chain links TRBV25-1 to TRBJ2-5; D gene unclear. This CDR3 contains 13 residues. Trimming took off 3 bases at V and 1 base at J, with 6 bases between the two ends. Germline V lookup: CDR1 MGHDK, CDR2 SYGVNS. CDR3 in amino acids: CASSDSPQETQYF. The CDR3 region has the DNA TGTGCCAGCAGTGACAGTCCCCAAGAGACCCAGTACTTC.

This chain links TRBV20-1 with TRBJ2-3, with D tentatively TRBD2 (6 bases). In germline, CDR1 is DFQATT, CDR2 SNEGSKA (reference sequence). This CDR3 spans 10 amino acids. V lost 5 bases, J lost 7 bases, and 7 bases lay in between. CDR3 sequence (DNA): TGCAGTGCTGGGGGGAATACGCAGTATTTT. This encodes CSAGGNTQYF.

J is TRBJ2-3 and V is TRBV2; D not certain. This CDR3 is 15 amino acids long. Trimming left V 4 bases short and J 3 bases short, with 14 bases between. Looked up from germline, CDR1 is SNHLY and CDR2 is FYNNEI. The CDR3 loop reads CASSGGSSATDTQYF. CDR3 sequence (DNA): TGTGCCAGCAGTGGGGGTTCATCGGCTACAGATACGCAGTATTTT.

The genes are TRBV7-2 and TRBJ2-7; tentatively, D is TRBD1 (5 bases). The CDR3 runs 16 residues. CDR1 SGHTA and CDR2 FQGNSA come from the germline V gene. With 1 base removed from V and 1 base from J, the gap between germline ends came to 14 bases. Here the CDR3 reads CASSLESTVFSYEQYF. The CDR3 DNA sequence: TGTGCCAGCAGCTTAGAATCGACAGTTTTTTCCTACGAGCAGTACTTC.

The chain links TRBV5-1 to TRBJ2-2; D remains unclear. Trimming removed 3 bases from V and 4 bases from J, with 7 bases in between. There are 13 residues in the CDR3. The V gene's germline CDR1 is SGHRS and CDR2 YFSETQ. CDR3 bases: TGCGCCAGCAGCTGGATGGTCACCGGGGAGCTGTTTTTT. It translates to CASSWMVTGELFF.

The V and J genes are TRBV7-6 and TRBJ2-5; 8 bases agree with TRBD2. Germline CDR1 is SGHVS and CDR2 is FNYEAQ. J lost 9 bases, V lost 5 bases, and 11 bases had no gene match. The CDR3 length is 14 residues. CDR3 DNA: TGTGCCAGCAGCGCAGGGACTAGATTCGGAGCCCAGTACTTC. It codes for CASSAGTRFGAQYF.

The rearrangement uses TRBV9 and TRBJ1-6; no reliable D call. This CDR3 spans 15 amino acids. From germline, CDR1 is SGDLS and CDR2 YYNGEE. The V gene lost 0 bases and the J gene lost 9 bases, with 13 bases spanning the gap. CDR3 nucleotides: TGTGCCAGCAGCGTAGCTGGTTTAGAGGTTTCACCCCTCCACTTT. Protein sequence: CASSVAGLEVSPLHF. Variable domain in full (rest from reference TRBV9 and TRBJ1-6): DSGVTQTPKHLITATGQRVTLRCSPRSGDLSVYWYQQSLDQGLQFLIQYYNGEERAKGNILERFSAQQFPDLHSELNLSSLELGDSALYFCASSVAGLEVSPLHFGNGTRLTVT.

This chain joins TRBV6-5 and TRBJ2-3, with 8 positions matching TRBD1. Germline assignment: CDR1 MNHEY and CDR2 SVGAGI. CDR3 length equals 15 residues. J was trimmed by 2 bases and V by 5 bases; bases with no gene match: 6. CDR3 in amino acids: CASSARQGLTDTQYF. The DNA for the CDR3 is TGTGCCAGCAGTGCCCGACAGGGGCTCACAGATACGCAGTATTTT.

This chain connects TRBV29-1 to TRBJ2-7, with D possibly being TRBD1 (5 bases). The CDR3 extends over 14 amino acids. The ends were cut back, 4 bases at V and 2 bases at J, with 15 bases in the middle. The germline V gene has CDR1 SQVTM and CDR2 ANQGSEA. DNA of the CDR3: TGCAGCGTTGCGCTCTACGCCAGGGCCTACGAGCAGTACTTC. Residues: CSVALYARAYEQYF.

This clonotype was found once. The chain recombines TRBV14 with TRBJ2-1; a weak D match, TRBD2 (7 bases). V gave up 1 base and J gave up 4 bases, with 14 bases separating them. This CDR3 contains 16 residues. CDR1 SGHDN and CDR2 FVKESK come from the germline V gene. The CDR3 here is CASSQVGGARYNEQFF. Here the CDR3 DNA reads TGTGCCAGCAGCCAAGTTGGGGGGGCGCGATACAATGAGCAGTTCTTC.

The chain uses TRBV12-3 or TRBV12-4 and TRBJ1-2; possible D gene TRBD1, 5 bases. Trimming stripped 4 bases from V and 2 bases from J, with 14 bases between. The CDR3 totals 15 residues. The CDR3 region has the DNA TGTGCCAGCAGTTCCGGGGCCTTAGACAACTATGGCTACACCTTC. As protein: CASSSGALDNYGYTF.

The chain is built from TRBV19 and TRBJ1-5, with D perhaps TRBD1 (5 bases). Germline CDR1 is LNHDA and CDR2 is SQIVND (reference sequence). The CDR3 spans 15 residues. V shed 10 bases and J shed 9 bases, with 25 bases lying between them. CDR3 bases: TGTGCCACCCAAACCACCACAGGAGTCTCCGGGCCCCAGCATTTT. Its translation: CATQTTTGVSGPQHF.

The rearrangement uses TRBV12-3 or TRBV12-4 and TRBJ1-1; TRBD1 aligns across 11 bases. CDR3 size: 12 residues. V dropped 8 bases and J dropped 10; count of bases not matched to a gene: 6. CDR3 in amino acids: CASGQGAQGAFF. The CDR3 DNA reads TGTGCCAGCGGACAGGGGGCTCAAGGAGCTTTCTTT.

V gene TRBV29-1 combines with J gene TRBJ1-2; a weak D match, TRBD1 (5 bases). This CDR3 contains 12 residues. The germline CDR1 and CDR2 sequences are SQVTM and ANQGSEA. The V and J ends lost 3 bases and 8 bases respectively, with 13 bases between them. The CDR3 loop reads CSVDSTGEGYTF. As DNA, the CDR3 is TGCAGCGTTGATTCGACGGGGGAGGGCTACACCTTC.

The chain carries TRBV11-2 and TRBJ2-1; TRBD2 is a possible D gene (7 bases). The V end was cut by 4 bases, the J end by 9 bases, with 16 bases between. CDR1 is SGHAT and CDR2 is FQNNGV in the germline V gene. The length of the CDR3 is 14 residues. CDR3 bases: TGTGCCAGCAGCTCCTTACGGGGGGCCAGTGAGCAGTTCTTC. Translated: CASSSLRGASEQFF.

CDR3 protein: CASSSPRPGPAFF. The CDR3 region has the DNA TGTGCCAGCAGCTCACCCCGTCCGGGCCCAGCTTTCTTT. The V and J genes are TRBV7-2 and TRBJ1-1; D is uncertain. Germline V lookup: CDR1 SGHTA, CDR2 FQGNSA. This CDR3 comprises 13 residues. Trimming removed 4 bases from V and 10 bases from J, with 16 bases in between.